This T cell receptor (beta chain) came from a study of blood T cells in healthy people across ages. Study-wide results and limits: PBMCs that were unsorted prevented a conclusive naive versus antigen-experienced comparison.

There are a few counts of this clonotype. Its antigen is unidentified. Primers used in a second PCR of about 6 to 11 cycles were a sample-barcoded 5' primer and a J-beta primer mix. Each CDR3 protein gets one entry after TCRdb re-called the 5' RACE reads with MiXCR. The sample has 600,000 to 800,000 distinct CDR3 sequences, roughly 21% seen once; the top ten hold under 4%. CDR1 is MNHEY and CDR2 is SVGAGI in the germline V gene. The CDR3 contains 16 residues. The V and J ends lost 6 bases and 2 bases respectively, with 17 bases between them. Peripheral blood from each donor was collected in a volume of roughly 9.8 milliliters. Per-sample PBMC isolation yielded at least 6.5 million cells.

Sequencing was done on a sample of blood. The J gene is TRBJ2-1, the V gene TRBV6-5, with a possible D match to TRBD1 (5 bases). The TCR comes from a man aged 70-80 years in good health. CDR3 loop: CASSPHDSTAYNEQFF. In DNA form, the CDR3 reads TGTGCCAGCAGCCCACATGACAGTACCGCCTACAATGAGCAGTTCTTC.